This T cell receptor (beta chain) is drawn from a study of naive and memory T cell subsets. Study conclusions and caveats: Clonotypes are single alpha or beta chains, not paired receptors.

Overnight CMV lysate stimulation of fresh PBMCs defined donor CMV status by CD4+ IFNgamma. Both TRBC1 and TRBC2 were covered by a beta constant-region primer of two equimolar oligonucleotides. Four rounds of PCR amplified the ligated cDNA using nested alpha and beta constant-region primers plus SP2. A 12-nucleotide UMI and the SP2 primer were added to the cDNA 3' end by oligonucleotide ligation. TCRdb processed the UMI-ligation and nested PCR reads anew with MiXCR; each CDR3 protein has one entry. The table lists 95,000 to 150,000 distinct CDR3 sequences, 35% to 45% of them singletons. Concerning this clonotype itself: Its antigen remains unknown.

V was pared by 10 bases and J by 1 base, with 3 bases of the junction left unmatched. There are 13 residues in the CDR3. The V gene's germline CDR1 is MNHEY and CDR2 SVGEGT. Sequenced material: central memory CD4+ T cells from blood. This chain links TRBV6-2 or TRBV6-3 with TRBJ2-3; TRBD2 aligns across 9 bases. This clonotype was sampled from a human donor in good health. Here the CDR3 DNA reads TGTGCCATCAGCGGGGGGCGCACAGATACGCAGTATTTT. It codes for CAISGGRTDTQYF.